Included here is one T cell receptor beta chain sequence, with context. TCRdb's table, derived via immunoSEQ multiplex PCR, lists solely in-frame clones and lacks some. The sample records about 2 million clones, just under 95% being singletons. CDR1 and CDR2 from the germline V gene are MNHEY and SMNVEV (reference sequence). CDR3 length: 12 residues. Trimming took off 5 bases at V and 5 bases at J, with 10 bases between the two ends. Positive CCR7 selection of CD45RO-negative cells yielded the naive CD8 cells, and terminally differentiated effector memory CD45RA+ cells were excluded. This record belongs to a study of shared clonotypes between healthy human individuals.

This sequence joins TRBV27 and TRBJ2-7; D is perhaps TRBD1 (6 bases). The source material was naive CD8+ T cells sorted from blood. The clonotype comes from a man aged 18 to 35 in good health. This CDR3 is CASSIQGNEQYF. The CDR3 bases are TGTGCCAGCAGTATACAGGGCAACGAGCAGTACTTC.